Below, one T cell receptor beta chain is given with its context. This clone appeared a single time. Its cognate antigen has yet to be identified. No per-base quality is available; no much larger clone lies one base away. Inclusive of the bounding cysteine and phenylalanine, the CDR3 is 16 residues long. The read is trimmed to its CDR3 DNA, 48 bases read in frame from base 1. CDR1 and CDR2, per the germline V gene, are KGHSH and LQKENI. V loses 5 bases at its end and J loses 1 base; junction bases beyond the gene matches: 4. This sample was included in a study of blood T cell repertoires in COVID-19 (dated by TCRdb to 2020 to 2021). Some background on the complete study: The collaborator samples originated in the United States, Italy and Spain and spanned the acute and convalescent phases of COVID-19. Nearly every sample came with metadata listing a de-identified subject ID, COVID-19 status, age in years and sex. A freely available public database, intended as a resource for researchers studying the immune response to SARS-CoV-2, is where the repertoires were released. Where HLA class I and class II types were available, the types were taken from metadata supplied by the sample provider, not from assay-based typing. Samples were obtained from the ongoing ImmuneRACE study (first 160 participants) and from 1,254 subjects provided by 6 global collaborators. Subjects who had been exposed to COVID-19, were actively infected with it, or had recovered from it provided the deeply sampled blood TCRbeta repertoires that made up the dataset. The prospective study material was composed of cDNA or gDNA derived from T cells, B-cell-depleted T cells, or PBMCs. Points the paper makes about the study in general: How much clinical and demographic metadata was included differed by source and by participant, and the metadata was provided uncurated.

Each collaborating institution followed its own protocols to collect whole blood in K2EDTA tubes. For TCRbeta analysis, collaborators shipped samples as frozen whole blood, isolated PBMCs, or DNA extracted from either of those sample types. The immunoSEQ Assay, a bias-controlled multiplex PCR, was used to amplify TCRbeta CDR3 regions from genomic DNA. For the original study's pipeline: The number of nucleated cells in each sample was estimated from the amplification of reference gene primers within the assay. To quantify the absolute abundance of each unique TCRbeta CDR3 rearrangement, sequence reads were collapsed and filtered. For each sample, productive Simpson clonality was calculated by taking the square root of Simpson's diversity index across productive rearrangements. TCRdb re-hosts the immuneACCESS table, in-frame sequences only. Its copies lack some clones; in the studies checked, an unresolved V gene accounts for under half of them, and the cause for the rest is not known. V, J and clone size are taken as reported in that table, and D and trimming were inferred from the DNA itself. The sample has some 150,000 clones on record, roughly nine tenths of them singletons. The ten largest make up 7% to 8% of the sample.

The sequence came from a woman aged 80 or over in a cohort sampled during active or convalescent COVID-19. The chain links TRBV18 with TRBJ2-2; the central 10 bases match TRBD2. Source material: peripheral blood. The CDR3 amino acid sequence is: CASSSSGSRNTGELFF. The nucleotides are TGTGCCAGCTCATCTAGCGGGAGCCGGAACACCGGGGAGCTGTTTTTT.